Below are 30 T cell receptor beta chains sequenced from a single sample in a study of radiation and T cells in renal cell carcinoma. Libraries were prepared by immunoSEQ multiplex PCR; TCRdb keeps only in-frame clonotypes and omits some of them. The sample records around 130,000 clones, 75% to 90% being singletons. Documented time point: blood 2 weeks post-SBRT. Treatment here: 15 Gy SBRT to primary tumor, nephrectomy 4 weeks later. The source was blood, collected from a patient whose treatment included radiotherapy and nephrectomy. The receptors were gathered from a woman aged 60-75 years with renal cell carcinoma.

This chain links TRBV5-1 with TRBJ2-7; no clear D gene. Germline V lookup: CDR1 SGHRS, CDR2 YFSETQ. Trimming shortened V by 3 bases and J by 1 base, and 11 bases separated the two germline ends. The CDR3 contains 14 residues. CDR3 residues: CASSSEVLSYEQYF. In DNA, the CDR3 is TGCGCCAGCAGCTCCGAAGTCCTATCCTACGAGCAGTACTTC.

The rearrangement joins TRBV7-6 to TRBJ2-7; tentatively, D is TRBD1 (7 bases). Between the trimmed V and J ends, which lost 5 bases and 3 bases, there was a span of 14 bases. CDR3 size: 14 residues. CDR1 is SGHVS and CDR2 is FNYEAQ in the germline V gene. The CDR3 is CASSPRGTVYEQYF. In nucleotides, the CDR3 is TGTGCCAGCAGCCCCCGGGGGACAGTCTACGAGCAGTACTTC.

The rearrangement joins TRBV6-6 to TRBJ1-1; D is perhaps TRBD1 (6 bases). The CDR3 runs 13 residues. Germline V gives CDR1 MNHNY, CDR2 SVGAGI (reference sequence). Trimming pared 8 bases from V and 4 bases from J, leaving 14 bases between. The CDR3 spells CASGGRRLTEAFF. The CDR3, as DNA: TGTGCCAGCGGGGGCAGAAGGCTCACTGAAGCTTTCTTT.

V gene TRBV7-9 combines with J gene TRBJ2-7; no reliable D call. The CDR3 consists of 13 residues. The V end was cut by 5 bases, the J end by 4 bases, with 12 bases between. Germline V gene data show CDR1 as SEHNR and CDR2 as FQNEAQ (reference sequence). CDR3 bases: TGTGCCAGCAGCCCCGAAGCCATTTACGAGCAGTACTTC. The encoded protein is CASSPEAIYEQYF.

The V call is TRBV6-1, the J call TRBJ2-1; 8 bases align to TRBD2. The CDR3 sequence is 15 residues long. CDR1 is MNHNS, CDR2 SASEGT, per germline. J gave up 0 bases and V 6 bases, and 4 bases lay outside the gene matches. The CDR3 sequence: CASRLAESSYNEQFF. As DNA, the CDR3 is TGTGCCAGCAGACTAGCGGAAAGCTCCTACAATGAGCAGTTCTTC.

The CDR3 loop reads CATPPSGLAGSSYNEQFF. CDR3 nucleotide sequence: TGTGCCACCCCACCGTCTGGACTAGCGGGGAGCTCCTACAATGAGCAGTTCTTC. This rearrangement joins TRBV28 to TRBJ2-1; 12 nucleotides agree with TRBD2. The CDR3 spans 18 residues. J was trimmed by 0 bases and V by 10 bases; bases with no gene match: 13. The germline V gene encodes CDR1 MDHEN and CDR2 SYDVKM.

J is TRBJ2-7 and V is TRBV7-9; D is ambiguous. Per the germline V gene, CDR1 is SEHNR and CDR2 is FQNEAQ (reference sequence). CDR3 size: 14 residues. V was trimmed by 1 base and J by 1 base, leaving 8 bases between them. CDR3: CASSLEVRSYEQYF. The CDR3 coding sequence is TGTGCCAGCAGCTTAGAGGTCCGATCCTACGAGCAGTACTTC.

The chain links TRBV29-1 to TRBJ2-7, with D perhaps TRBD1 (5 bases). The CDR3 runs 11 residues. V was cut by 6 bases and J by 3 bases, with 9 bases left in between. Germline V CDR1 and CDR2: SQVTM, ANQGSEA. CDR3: CSVLRDYEQYF. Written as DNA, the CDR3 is TGCAGCGTCCTCAGGGACTACGAGCAGTACTTC.

CDR3 region: CASTERDRGIHGELFF. The CDR3 coding sequence is TGTGCCAGCACCGAACGGGACAGGGGTATTCACGGGGAGCTGTTTTTT. The rearrangement joins TRBV5-4 to TRBJ2-2; 10 nucleotides align to TRBD1. J lost 7 bases, V lost 6 bases, and 12 bases had no gene match. This CDR3 is built from 16 residues. The germline gives CDR1 SGHNT, CDR2 YYREEE (reference sequence). Full variable domain (rest looked up from reference TRBV5-4 and TRBJ2-2): ETGVTQSPTHLIKTRGQQVTLRCSSQSGHNTVSWYQQALGQGPQFIFQYYREEENGRGNFPPRFSGLQFPNYSSELNVNALELDDSALYLCASTERDRGIHGELFFGEGSRLTVL.

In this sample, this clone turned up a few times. This CDR3 reads CASSPGLGASGEQYF. The CDR3 nucleotides read TGTGCCAGCAGTCCCGGGCTGGGGGCGAGCGGTGAGCAGTACTTC. This sequence joins TRBV6-5 and TRBJ2-7, with D possibly being TRBD1 (6 bases). Per the germline V gene, CDR1 is MNHEY and CDR2 is SVGAGI. The CDR3 runs to 15 residues. The germline V and J ends were trimmed by 5 bases and 7 bases, with 21 bases remaining between them.

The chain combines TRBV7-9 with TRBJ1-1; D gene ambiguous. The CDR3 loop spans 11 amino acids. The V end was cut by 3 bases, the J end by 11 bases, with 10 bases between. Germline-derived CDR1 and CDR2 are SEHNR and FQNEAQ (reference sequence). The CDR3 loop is CASSLYQNAFF. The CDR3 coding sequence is TGTGCCAGCAGCTTGTACCAAAATGCTTTCTTT.

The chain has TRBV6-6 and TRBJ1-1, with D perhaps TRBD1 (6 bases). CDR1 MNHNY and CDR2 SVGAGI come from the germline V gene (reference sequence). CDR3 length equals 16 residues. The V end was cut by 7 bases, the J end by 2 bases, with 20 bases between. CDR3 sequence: CASNIGGGQANTEAFF. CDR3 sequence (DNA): TGTGCCAGCAACATAGGGGGAGGGCAGGCCAACACTGAAGCTTTCTTT.

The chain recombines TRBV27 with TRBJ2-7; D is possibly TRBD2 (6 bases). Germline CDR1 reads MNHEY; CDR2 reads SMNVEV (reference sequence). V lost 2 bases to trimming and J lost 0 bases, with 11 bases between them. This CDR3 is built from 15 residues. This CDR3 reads CASSLERAISYEQYF. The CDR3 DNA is TGTGCCAGCAGTTTAGAGCGGGCCATCTCCTACGAGCAGTACTTC.

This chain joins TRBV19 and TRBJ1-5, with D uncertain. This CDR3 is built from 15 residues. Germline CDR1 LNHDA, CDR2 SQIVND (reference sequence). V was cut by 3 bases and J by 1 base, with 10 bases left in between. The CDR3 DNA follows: TGTGCCAGTAGTATGGGCGGCCGCAGCAATCAGCCCCAGCATTTT. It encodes CASSMGGRSNQPQHF. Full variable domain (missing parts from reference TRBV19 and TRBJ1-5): DGGITQSPKYLFRKEGQNVTLSCEQNLNHDAMYWYRQDPGQGLRLIYYSQIVNDFQKGDIAEGYSVSREKKESFPLTVTSAQKNPTAFYLCASSMGGRSNQPQHFGDGTRLSIL.

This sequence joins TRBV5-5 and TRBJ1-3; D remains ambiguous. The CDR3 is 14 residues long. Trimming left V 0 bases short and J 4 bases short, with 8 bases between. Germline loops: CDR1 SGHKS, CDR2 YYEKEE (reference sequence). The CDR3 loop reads CASSLVEKGNTIYF. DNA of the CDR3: TGTGCCAGCAGCTTGGTGGAGAAGGGAAACACCATATATTTT.

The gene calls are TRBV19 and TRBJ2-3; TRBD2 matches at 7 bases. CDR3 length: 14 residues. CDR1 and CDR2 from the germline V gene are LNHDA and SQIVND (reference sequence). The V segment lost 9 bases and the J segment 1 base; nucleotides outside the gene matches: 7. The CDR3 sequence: CASSPSGGTDTQYF. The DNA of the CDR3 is TGTGCCAGCTCGCCCAGCGGGGGCACAGATACGCAGTATTTT.

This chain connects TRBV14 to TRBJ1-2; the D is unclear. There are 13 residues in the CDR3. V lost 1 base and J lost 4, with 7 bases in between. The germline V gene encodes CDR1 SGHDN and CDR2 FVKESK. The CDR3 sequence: CASSQGGSYGYTF. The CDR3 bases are TGTGCCAGCAGCCAAGGGGGATCCTATGGCTACACCTTC.

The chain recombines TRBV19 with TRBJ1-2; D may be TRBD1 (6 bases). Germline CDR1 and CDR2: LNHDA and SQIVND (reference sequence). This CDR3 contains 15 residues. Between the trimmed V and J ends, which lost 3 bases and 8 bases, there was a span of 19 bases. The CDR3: CASSILNEGVEGYTF. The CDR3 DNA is TGTGCCAGTAGTATCCTCAATGAGGGGGTGGAGGGCTACACCTTC. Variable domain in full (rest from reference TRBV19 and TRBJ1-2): DGGITQSPKYLFRKEGQNVTLSCEQNLNHDAMYWYRQDPGQGLRLIYYSQIVNDFQKGDIAEGYSVSREKKESFPLTVTSAQKNPTAFYLCASSILNEGVEGYTFGSGTRLTVV.

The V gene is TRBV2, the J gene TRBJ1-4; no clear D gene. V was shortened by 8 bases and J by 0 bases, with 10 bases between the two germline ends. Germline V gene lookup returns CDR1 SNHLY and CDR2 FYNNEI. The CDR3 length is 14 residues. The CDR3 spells CASQRLATNEKLFF. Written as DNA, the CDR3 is TGTGCCAGCCAGAGGCTTGCAACTAATGAAAAACTGTTTTTT.

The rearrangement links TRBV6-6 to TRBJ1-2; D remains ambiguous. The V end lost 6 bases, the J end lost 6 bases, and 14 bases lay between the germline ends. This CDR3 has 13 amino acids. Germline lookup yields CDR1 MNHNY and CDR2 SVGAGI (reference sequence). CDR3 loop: CASRPRAGDGYTF. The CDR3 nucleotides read TGTGCCAGCAGGCCGAGGGCGGGCGATGGCTACACCTTC.

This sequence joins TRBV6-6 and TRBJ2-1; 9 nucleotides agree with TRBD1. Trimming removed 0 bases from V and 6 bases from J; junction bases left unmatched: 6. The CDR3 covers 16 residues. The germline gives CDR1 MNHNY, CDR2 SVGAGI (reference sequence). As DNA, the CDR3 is TGTGCCAGCAGTTACTCGAGGGGACAGGGTGCCAATGAGCAGTTCTTC. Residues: CASSYSRGQGANEQFF.

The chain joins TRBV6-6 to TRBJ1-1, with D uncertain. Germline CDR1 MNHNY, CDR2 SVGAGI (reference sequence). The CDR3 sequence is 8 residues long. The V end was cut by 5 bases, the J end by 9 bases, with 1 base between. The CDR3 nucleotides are TGTGCCAGCAGTCAAGCTTTCTTT. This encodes CASSQAFF.

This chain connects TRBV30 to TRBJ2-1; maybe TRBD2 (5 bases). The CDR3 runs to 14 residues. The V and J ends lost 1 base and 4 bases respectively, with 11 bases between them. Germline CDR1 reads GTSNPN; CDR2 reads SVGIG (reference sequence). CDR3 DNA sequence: TGTGCCTGGAGTGGGGCTAGCCGTTACAATGAGCAGTTCTTC. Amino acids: CAWSGASRYNEQFF.

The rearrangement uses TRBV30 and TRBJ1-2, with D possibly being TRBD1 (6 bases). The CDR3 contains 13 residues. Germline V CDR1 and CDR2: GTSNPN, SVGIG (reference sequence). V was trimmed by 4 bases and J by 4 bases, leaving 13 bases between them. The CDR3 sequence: CAWNTGTGYGYTF. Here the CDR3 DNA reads TGTGCCTGGAACACAGGGACCGGCTATGGCTACACCTTC.

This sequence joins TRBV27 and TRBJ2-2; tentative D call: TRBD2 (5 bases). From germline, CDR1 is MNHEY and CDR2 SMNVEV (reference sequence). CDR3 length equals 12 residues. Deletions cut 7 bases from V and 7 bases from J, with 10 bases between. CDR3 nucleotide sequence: TGTGCCAGCACCGGGATCGGCGGGGAGCTGTTTTTT. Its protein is CASTGIGGELFF.

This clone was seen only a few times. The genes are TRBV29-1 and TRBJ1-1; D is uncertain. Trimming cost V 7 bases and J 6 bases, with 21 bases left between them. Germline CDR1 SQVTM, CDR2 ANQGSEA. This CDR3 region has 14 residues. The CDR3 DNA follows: TGCAGCGGGACGGCATCTCACCTCGACGCTGAAGCTTTCTTT. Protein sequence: CSGTASHLDAEAFF.

The CDR3 DNA reads as TGTGCCAGCAGTGGGTCAGGGAGAGGAAACACCATATATTTT. It yields the protein CASSGSGRGNTIYF. The V call is TRBV25-1, the J call TRBJ1-3, with D maybe TRBD1 (5 bases). V was cut by 4 bases and J by 4 bases, with 11 bases left in between. Germline-derived CDR1 and CDR2 are MGHDK and SYGVNS. This CDR3 has 14 amino acids. The complete variable domain, with remaining parts taken from reference TRBV25-1 and TRBJ1-3, reads EADIYQTPRYLVIGTGKKITLECSQTMGHDKMYWYQQDPGMELHLIHYSYGVNSTEKGDLSSESTVSRIRTEHFPLTLESARPSHTSQYLCASSGSGRGNTIYFGEGSWLTVV.

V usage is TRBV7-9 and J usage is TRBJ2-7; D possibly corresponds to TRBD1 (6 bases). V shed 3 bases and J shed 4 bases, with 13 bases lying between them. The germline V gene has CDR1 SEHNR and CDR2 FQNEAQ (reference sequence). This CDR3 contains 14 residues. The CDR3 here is CASSLTGSLYEQYF. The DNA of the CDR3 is TGTGCCAGCAGCTTGACAGGTAGTTTGTACGAGCAGTACTTC.

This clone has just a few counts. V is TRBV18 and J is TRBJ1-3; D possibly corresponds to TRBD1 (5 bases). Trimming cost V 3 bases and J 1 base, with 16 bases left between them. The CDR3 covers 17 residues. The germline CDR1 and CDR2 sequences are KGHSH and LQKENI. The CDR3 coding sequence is TGTGCCAGCTCACCCCGAGCGGGGGTAGTATCTGGAAACACCATATATTTT. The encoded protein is CASSPRAGVVSGNTIYF. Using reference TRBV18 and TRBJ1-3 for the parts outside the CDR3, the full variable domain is NAGVMQNPRHLVRRRGQEARLRCSPMKGHSHVYWYRQLPEEGLKFMVYLQKENIIDESGMPKERFSAEFPKEGPSILRIQQVVRGDSAAYFCASSPRAGVVSGNTIYFGEGSWLTVV.

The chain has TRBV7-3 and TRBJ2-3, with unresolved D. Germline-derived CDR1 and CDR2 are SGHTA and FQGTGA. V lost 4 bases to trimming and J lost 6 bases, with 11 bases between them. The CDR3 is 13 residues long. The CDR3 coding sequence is TGTGCCAGCAGCTCTGGGCGGACGGATACGCAGTATTTT. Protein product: CASSSGRTDTQYF.